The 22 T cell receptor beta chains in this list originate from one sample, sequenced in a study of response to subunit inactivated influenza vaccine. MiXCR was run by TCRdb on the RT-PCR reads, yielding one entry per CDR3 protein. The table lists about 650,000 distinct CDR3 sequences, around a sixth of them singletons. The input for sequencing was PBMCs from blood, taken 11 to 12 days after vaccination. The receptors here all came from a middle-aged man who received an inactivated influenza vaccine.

CDR3 DNA: TGTGCCAGCAGGGCCCGGACACGGAACACCGGGGAGCTGTTTTTT. It translates to CASRARTRNTGELFF. The rearrangement joins TRBV12-3 or TRBV12-4 to TRBJ2-2; D may be TRBD1 (5 bases). Trimming stripped 6 bases from V and 1 base from J, with 12 bases between. The CDR3 totals 15 residues.

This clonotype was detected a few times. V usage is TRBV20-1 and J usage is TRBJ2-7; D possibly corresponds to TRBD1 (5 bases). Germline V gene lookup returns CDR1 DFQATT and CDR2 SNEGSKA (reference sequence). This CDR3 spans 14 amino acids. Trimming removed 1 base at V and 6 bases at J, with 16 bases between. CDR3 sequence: CSARVAGPRSEQYF. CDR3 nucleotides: TGCAGTGCTAGAGTGGCAGGGCCCCGTAGCGAGCAGTACTTC.

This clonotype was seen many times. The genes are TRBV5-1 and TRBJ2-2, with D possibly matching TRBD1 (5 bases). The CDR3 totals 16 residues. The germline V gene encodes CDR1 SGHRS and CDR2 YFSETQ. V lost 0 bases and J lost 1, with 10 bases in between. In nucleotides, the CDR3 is TGCGCCAGCAGCTTGGCCCCAGGGAAGAACACCGGGGAGCTGTTTTTT. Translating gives CASSLAPGKNTGELFF. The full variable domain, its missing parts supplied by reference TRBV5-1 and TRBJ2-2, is KAGVTQTPRYLIKTRGQQVTLSCSPISGHRSVSWYQQTPGQGLQFLFEYFSETQRNKGNFPGRFSGRQFSNSRSEMNVSTLELGDSALYLCASSLAPGKNTGELFFGEGSRLTVL.

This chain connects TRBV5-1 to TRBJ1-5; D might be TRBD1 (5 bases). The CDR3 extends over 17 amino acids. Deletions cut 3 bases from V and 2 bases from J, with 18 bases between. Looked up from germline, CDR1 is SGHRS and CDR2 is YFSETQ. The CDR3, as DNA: TGCGCCAGCAGCTGGTATTACAGGCCGGAAGGCAATCAGCCCCAGCATTTT. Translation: CASSWYYRPEGNQPQHF.

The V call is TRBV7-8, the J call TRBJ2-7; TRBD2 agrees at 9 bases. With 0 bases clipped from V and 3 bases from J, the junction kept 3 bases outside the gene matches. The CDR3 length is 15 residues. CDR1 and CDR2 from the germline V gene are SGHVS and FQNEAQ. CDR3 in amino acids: CASSLAWTSDYEQYF. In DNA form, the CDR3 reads TGTGCCAGCAGCTTAGCATGGACTAGCGACTACGAGCAGTACTTC.

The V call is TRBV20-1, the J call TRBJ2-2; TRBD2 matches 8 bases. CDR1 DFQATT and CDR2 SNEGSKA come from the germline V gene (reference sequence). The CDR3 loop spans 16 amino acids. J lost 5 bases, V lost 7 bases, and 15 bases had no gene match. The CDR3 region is CSVQPALGLATGELFF. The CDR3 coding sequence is TGCAGTGTCCAGCCCGCTCTCGGACTAGCAACCGGGGAGCTGTTTTTT.

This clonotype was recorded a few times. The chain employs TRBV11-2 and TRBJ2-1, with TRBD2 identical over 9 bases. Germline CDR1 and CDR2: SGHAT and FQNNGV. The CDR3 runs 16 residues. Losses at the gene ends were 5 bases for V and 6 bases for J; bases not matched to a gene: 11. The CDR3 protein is CASSLNSGTSFNEQFF. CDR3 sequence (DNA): TGTGCCAGCAGCCTTAACTCCGGGACTAGCTTCAATGAGCAGTTCTTC.

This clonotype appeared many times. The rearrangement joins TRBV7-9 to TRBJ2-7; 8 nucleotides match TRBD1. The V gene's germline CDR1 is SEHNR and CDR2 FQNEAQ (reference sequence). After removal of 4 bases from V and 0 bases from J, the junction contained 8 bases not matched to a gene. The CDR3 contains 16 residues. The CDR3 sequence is CASSSPTGQASYEQYF. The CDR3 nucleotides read TGTGCCAGCAGCTCCCCCACGGGACAGGCCTCCTACGAGCAGTACTTC.

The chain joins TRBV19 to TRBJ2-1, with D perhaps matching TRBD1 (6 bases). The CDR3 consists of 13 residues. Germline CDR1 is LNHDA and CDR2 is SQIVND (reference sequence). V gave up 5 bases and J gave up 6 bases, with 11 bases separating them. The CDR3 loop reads CASSVGHPNEQFF. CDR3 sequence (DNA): TGTGCCAGTAGTGTGGGACACCCCAATGAGCAGTTCTTC.

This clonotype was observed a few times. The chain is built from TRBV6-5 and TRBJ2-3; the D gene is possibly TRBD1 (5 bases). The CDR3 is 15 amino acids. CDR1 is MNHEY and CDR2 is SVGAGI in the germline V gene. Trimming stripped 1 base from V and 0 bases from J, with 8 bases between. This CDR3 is CASSYWQGSTDTQYF. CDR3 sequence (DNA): TGTGCCAGCAGTTACTGGCAGGGTAGCACAGATACGCAGTATTTT.

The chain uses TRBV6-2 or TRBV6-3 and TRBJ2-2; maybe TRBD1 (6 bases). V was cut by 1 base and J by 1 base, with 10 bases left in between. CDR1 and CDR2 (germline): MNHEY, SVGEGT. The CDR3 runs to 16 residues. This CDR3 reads CASSYFQGKNTGELFF. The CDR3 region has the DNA TGTGCCAGCAGTTACTTTCAGGGGAAGAACACCGGGGAGCTGTTTTTT.

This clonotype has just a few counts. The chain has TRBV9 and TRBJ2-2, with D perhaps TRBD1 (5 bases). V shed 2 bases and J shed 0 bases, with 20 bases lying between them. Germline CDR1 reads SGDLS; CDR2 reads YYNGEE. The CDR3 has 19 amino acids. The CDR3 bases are TGTGCCAGCAGCGTTTTGGGGCGATGGTACAACTCGAACACCGGGGAGCTGTTTTTT. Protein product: CASSVLGRWYNSNTGELFF.

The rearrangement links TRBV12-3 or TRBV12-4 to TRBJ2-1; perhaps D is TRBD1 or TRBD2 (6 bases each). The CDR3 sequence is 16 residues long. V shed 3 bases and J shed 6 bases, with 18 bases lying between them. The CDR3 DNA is TGTGCCAGCAGTTTTGTCGGTGGGGGGCGAAGCAATGAGCAGTTCTTC. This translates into CASSFVGGGRSNEQFF.

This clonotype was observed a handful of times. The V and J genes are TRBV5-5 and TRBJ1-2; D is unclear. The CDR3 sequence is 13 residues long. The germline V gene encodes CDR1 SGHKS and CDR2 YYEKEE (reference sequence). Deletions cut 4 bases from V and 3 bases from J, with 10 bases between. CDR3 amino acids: CASSILNDYGYTF. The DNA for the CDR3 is TGTGCCAGCAGCATCCTCAACGACTATGGCTACACCTTC. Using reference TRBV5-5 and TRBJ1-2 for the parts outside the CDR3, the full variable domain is DAGVTQSPTHLIKTRGQQVTLRCSPISGHKSVSWYQQVLGQGPQFIFQYYEKEERGRGNFPDRFSARQFPNYSSELNVNALLLGDSALYLCASSILNDYGYTFGSGTRLTVV.

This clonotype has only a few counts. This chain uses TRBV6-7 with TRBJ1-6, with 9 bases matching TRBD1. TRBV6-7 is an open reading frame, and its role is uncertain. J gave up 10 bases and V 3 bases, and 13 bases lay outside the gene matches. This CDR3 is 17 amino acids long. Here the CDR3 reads CASSYGLSGQGNSPLHF. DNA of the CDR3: TGTGCCAGCAGTTATGGTCTGTCGGGACAGGGAAACTCACCCCTCCACTTT.

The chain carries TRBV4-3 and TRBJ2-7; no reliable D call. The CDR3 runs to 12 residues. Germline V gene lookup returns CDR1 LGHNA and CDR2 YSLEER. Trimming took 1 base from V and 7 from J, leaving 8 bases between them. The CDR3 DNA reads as TGCGCCAGCAGCCAAGGCGGATCAGAGCAGTACTTC. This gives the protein CASSQGGSEQYF.

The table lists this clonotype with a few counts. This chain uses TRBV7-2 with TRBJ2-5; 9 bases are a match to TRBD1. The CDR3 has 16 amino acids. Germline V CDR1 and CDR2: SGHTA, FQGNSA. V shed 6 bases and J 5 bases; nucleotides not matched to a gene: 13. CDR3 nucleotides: TGTGCCAGCAGGGAAGCCGGGACAGGGATCATGGAGACCCAGTACTTC. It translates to CASREAGTGIMETQYF.

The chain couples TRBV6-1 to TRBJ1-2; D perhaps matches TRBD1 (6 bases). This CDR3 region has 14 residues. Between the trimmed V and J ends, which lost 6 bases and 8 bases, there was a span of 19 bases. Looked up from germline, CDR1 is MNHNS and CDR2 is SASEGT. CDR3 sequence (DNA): TGTGCCAGCAGGCGCCAGGGGACTTGGGAGGGCTACACCTTC. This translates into CASRRQGTWEGYTF.

The CDR3 sequence: CSASQGVFYEQYF. The CDR3 coding sequence is TGCAGTGCGTCACAGGGCGTGTTCTACGAGCAGTACTTC. V gene TRBV20-1 combines with J gene TRBJ2-7; tentative D call: TRBD1 (6 bases). Trimming shortened V by 6 bases and J by 3 bases, and 15 bases separated the two germline ends. This CDR3 region has 13 residues. Germline V CDR1 and CDR2: DFQATT, SNEGSKA (reference sequence).

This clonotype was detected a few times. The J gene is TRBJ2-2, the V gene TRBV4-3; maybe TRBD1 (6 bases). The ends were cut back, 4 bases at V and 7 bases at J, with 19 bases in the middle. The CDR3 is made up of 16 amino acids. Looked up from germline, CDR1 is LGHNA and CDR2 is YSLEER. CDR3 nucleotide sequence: TGCGCCAGCAGCCTATCCCTCAGGGGAATGAGCGGGGAGCTGTTTTTT. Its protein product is CASSLSLRGMSGELFF.

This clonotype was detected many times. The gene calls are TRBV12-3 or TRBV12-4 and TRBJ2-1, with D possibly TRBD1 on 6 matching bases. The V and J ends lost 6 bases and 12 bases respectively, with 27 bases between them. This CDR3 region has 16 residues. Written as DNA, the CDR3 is TGTGCCAGCAGCCCCAGACAGGCGGTTGTTAATGAGCCGCAGTTCTTC. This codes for CASSPRQAVVNEPQFF.

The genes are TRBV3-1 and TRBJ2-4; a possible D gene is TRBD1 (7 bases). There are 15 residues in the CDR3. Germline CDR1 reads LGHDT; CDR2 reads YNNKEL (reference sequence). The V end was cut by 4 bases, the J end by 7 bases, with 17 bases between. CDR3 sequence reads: CASSPLGGGLNIQYF. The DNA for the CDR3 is TGTGCCAGCAGCCCGCTTGGAGGGGGCCTGAACATTCAGTACTTC. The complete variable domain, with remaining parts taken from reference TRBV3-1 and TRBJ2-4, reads DTAVSQTPKYLVTQMGNDKSIKCEQNLGHDTMYWYKQDSKKFLKIMFSYNNKELIINETVPNRFSPKSPDKAHLNLHINSLELGDSAVYFCASSPLGGGLNIQYFGAGTRLSVL.